This T cell receptor (beta chain) was documented in a study of T cell responses to AZD1222 COVID-19 vaccine. Generated by immunoSEQ multiplex PCR, the TCRdb table keeps only in-frame clones and is missing some. The table has some 140,000 clones, 92% seen once. Germline V gene data show CDR1 as LGHDT and CDR2 as YNNKEL (reference sequence). V was pared by 4 bases and J by 7 bases, with 3 bases of the junction left unmatched. The length of the CDR3 is 14 residues. The sequence was collected from an adult in good health. The V and J genes are TRBV3-1 (or the pseudogene TRBV3-2) and TRBJ1-6; 8 nucleotides align to TRBD1. This specimen consisted of peripheral blood, obtained on day 0 of AZD1222 vaccination. For the CDR3, the DNA is TGTGCCAGCAGCCCGGGACAGGAAAATTCACCCCTCCACTTT. This encodes CASSPGQENSPLHF.